This T cell receptor (beta chain) stems from a study of shared clonotypes between healthy human individuals. Germline CDR1 reads ENHRY; CDR2 reads SYGVKD. V shed 0 bases, J shed 4 bases, and the junction held 1 base outside the gene matches. The CDR3 is 15 amino acids. As regards this clone: This sample includes further DNA sequences coding for the same CDR3.

An assay was performed, and its level was deep. Method: immunoSEQ multiplex PCR; TCRdb's copy keeps in-frame clones and lacks some. The data hold fewer than 700,000 clones, with around three quarters observed a single time. The TCR was taken from a middle-aged woman in good health. Some clones in this sample may be carry-over from other donors' samples. The sample taken for sequencing was PBMCs. V gene TRBV10-3 combines with J gene TRBJ1-4, with 8 nucleotides matching TRBD1. The CDR3 spells CAISESGQGNEKLFF. Written as DNA, the CDR3 is TGTGCCATCAGTGAGTCCGGACAGGGTAATGAAAAACTGTTTTTT.